This passage covers 24 T cell receptor beta chains from one sample sequenced in a study of blood T cell repertoires in COVID-19. Produced via immunoSEQ multiplex PCR; TCRdb's table is partial and in-frame only. Here the sample spans hundreds of thousands of clones, around nine tenths being singletons. The sequenced sample consisted of peripheral blood. Source of these receptors: a woman between 18 and 29 years old who had recovered from COVID-19.

The chain carries TRBV24-1 and TRBJ1-2; weak D call: TRBD1 (5 bases). This CDR3 spans 12 amino acids. The germline V and J ends were trimmed by 4 bases and 5 bases, with 7 bases remaining between them. CDR1 and CDR2 (germline): KGHDR, SFDVKD. CDR3 protein: CATSESGYGYTF. The CDR3 nucleotides read TGTGCCACCAGTGAATCAGGGTATGGCTACACCTTC.

The J gene is TRBJ2-2, the V gene TRBV9; 8 bases are shared with TRBD2. The germline gives CDR1 SGDLS, CDR2 YYNGEE. This CDR3 comprises 19 residues. J was trimmed by 3 bases and V by 4 bases; bases with no gene match: 17. Here the CDR3 reads CASSSRQVVGLGYTGELFF. CDR3 coding DNA: TGTGCCAGCAGCTCCCGGCAAGTAGTGGGACTAGGATACACCGGGGAGCTGTTTTTT.

The chain links TRBV5-4 to TRBJ2-6; D unresolved. The length of the CDR3 is 15 residues. Germline values: CDR1 SGHNT, CDR2 YYREEE (reference sequence). Trimming took off 0 bases at V and 4 bases at J, with 8 bases between the two ends. The CDR3 region has the DNA TGTGCCAGCAGCTTGGAAACCAGAGGGGCCAACGTCCTGACTTTC. Translation: CASSLETRGANVLTF.

The rearrangement joins TRBV5-1 to TRBJ1-2; D is uncertain. The CDR3 loop spans 14 amino acids. The V end was cut by 5 bases, the J end by 2 bases, with 13 bases between. CDR1 and CDR2 (germline): SGHRS, YFSETQ. In DNA form, the CDR3 reads TGCGCCAGCAGTCCGGAGGGTGGAAACTATGGCTACACCTTC. Translating it yields CASSPEGGNYGYTF.

The chain couples TRBV14 to TRBJ2-1; D gene uncertain. V was trimmed by 0 bases and J by 1 base, leaving 4 bases between them. CDR1 and CDR2 from the germline V gene are SGHDN and FVKESK. This CDR3 contains 14 residues. CDR3 in DNA: TGTGCCAGCAGCCAAGAGCGGTCCTACAATGAGCAGTTCTTC. The encoded protein is CASSQERSYNEQFF. Filled out from reference TRBV14 and TRBJ2-1, the complete variable domain reads EAGVTQFPSHSVIEKGQTVTLRCDPISGHDNLYWYRRVMGKEIKFLLHFVKESKQDESGMPNNRFLAERTGGTYSTLKVQPAELEDSGVYFCASSQERSYNEQFFGPGTRLTVL.

CDR3 nucleotide sequence: TGCGCCAGCAGCTTAGGGGTCGCCTCTGGAAACACCATATATTTT. Its protein is CASSLGVASGNTIYF. The genes are TRBV5-1 and TRBJ1-3; TRBD1 is a possible D gene (5 bases). This CDR3 is built from 15 residues. The V end was cut by 2 bases, the J end by 0 bases, with 9 bases between. The germline V gene has CDR1 SGHRS and CDR2 YFSETQ.

The chain joins TRBV9 to TRBJ2-1, with 12 bases that match TRBD2. V was pared by 4 bases and J by 9 bases, with 2 bases of the junction left unmatched. Per the germline V gene, CDR1 is SGDLS and CDR2 is YYNGEE. This CDR3 is 13 amino acids long. DNA of the CDR3: TGTGCCAGCAGCACACTAGCGGGAGGTGAGCAGTTCTTC. This sequence encodes CASSTLAGGEQFF.

The V gene is TRBV6-5, the J gene TRBJ1-3; 8 bases are shared with TRBD1. This CDR3 comprises 15 residues. Germline V CDR1 and CDR2: MNHEY, SVGAGI. With V trimmed by 2 bases and J by 2 bases, 2 bases remained unmatched. This CDR3 is CASSYADRAGNTIYF. In nucleotides, the CDR3 is TGTGCCAGCAGTTACGCGGACAGGGCTGGAAACACCATATATTTT.

This chain uses TRBV3-1 (or the pseudogene TRBV3-2) with TRBJ2-2; no clear D gene. Germline loops: CDR1 LGHDT, CDR2 YNNKEL (reference sequence). This CDR3 spans 13 amino acids. Trimming removed 6 bases from V and 0 bases from J, with 5 bases in between. The CDR3 loop reads CASRLPNTGELFF. In DNA form, the CDR3 reads TGTGCCAGCAGGCTACCGAACACCGGGGAGCTGTTTTTT.

In DNA form, the CDR3 reads TGTGCCAGCAGTTCGGACAGGGTCCAAACTAACTATGGCTACACCTTC. Amino acids: CASSSDRVQTNYGYTF. The gene calls are TRBV7-9 and TRBJ1-2; TRBD1 matches at 8 bases. J was trimmed by 0 bases and V by 6 bases; bases with no gene match: 9. Per the germline V gene, CDR1 is SEHNR and CDR2 is FQNEAQ (reference sequence). The CDR3 has 16 amino acids.

The chain is built from TRBV15 and TRBJ1-2; 7 nucleotides line up with TRBD1. The CDR3 totals 15 residues. Trimming took 0 bases from V and 4 from J; bases not matched to a gene: 5. Germline V gene sequence: CDR1 LNHNV, CDR2 YYDKDF (reference sequence). In DNA, the CDR3 is TGTGCCACCAGCAGAGATAGGGGACAGCTCTATGGCTACACCTTC. This sequence encodes CATSRDRGQLYGYTF.

The V gene is TRBV7-9, the J gene TRBJ2-5, with a weak D call TRBD1 (5 bases). The CDR3 extends over 14 amino acids. Germline V gene lookup returns CDR1 SEHNR and CDR2 FQNEAQ (reference sequence). Deletions cut 5 bases from V and 8 bases from J, with 18 bases between. CDR3 amino acids: CASSPLVWGPTQYF. In DNA, the CDR3 is TGTGCCAGCAGCCCCCTGGTCTGGGGCCCTACCCAGTACTTC.

The CDR3 loop reads CASNGLAGGEQYF. CDR3 sequence (DNA): TGTGCCAGCAACGGACTAGCGGGAGGCGAGCAGTACTTC. The gene calls are TRBV2 and TRBJ2-7; 14 bases are shared with TRBD2. Trimming removed 7 bases from V and 6 bases from J; junction bases left unmatched: 2. Germline CDR1 reads SNHLY; CDR2 reads FYNNEI. CDR3 length: 13 residues.

CDR3 sequence: CSARTGWNEQYF. CDR3 bases: TGCAGCGCTCGGACAGGTTGGAACGAGCAGTACTTC. This chain links TRBV29-1 with TRBJ2-7; 7 positions match TRBD1. V shed 7 bases, J shed 5 bases, and the junction held 8 bases outside the gene matches. The CDR3 sequence is 12 residues long. The germline V gene encodes CDR1 SQVTM and CDR2 ANQGSEA.

The chain combines TRBV30 with TRBJ2-1; possibly TRBD2 for D (6 bases). With 2 bases removed from V and 7 bases from J, the gap between germline ends came to 15 bases. The CDR3 totals 14 residues. Germline V gene sequence: CDR1 GTSNPN, CDR2 SVGIG (reference sequence). CDR3 sequence: CAWSNSGHRNEQFF. The DNA for the CDR3 is TGTGCCTGGAGTAACAGCGGGCACCGGAATGAGCAGTTCTTC. Combining the CDR3 with reference TRBV30 and TRBJ2-1 gives the whole variable domain SQTIHQWPATLVQPVGSPLSLECTVEGTSNPNLYWYRQAAGRGLQLLFYSVGIGQISSEVPQNLSASRPQDRQFILSSKKLLLSDSGFYLCAWSNSGHRNEQFFGPGTRLTVL.

The chain employs TRBV5-1 and TRBJ2-3; maybe TRBD1 (6 bases). The germline V gene encodes CDR1 SGHRS and CDR2 YFSETQ. The CDR3 is 13 residues long. V was clipped by 1 base and J by 11 bases, with 14 bases between them. CDR3 coding DNA: TGCGCCAGCAGCTTGCGCTTGGCGGACAGGCAGTATTTT. This codes for CASSLRLADRQYF.

The rearrangement links TRBV4-1 to TRBJ2-4; D might be TRBD1 (5 bases). With 1 base removed from V and 1 base from J, the gap between germline ends came to 11 bases. In germline, CDR1 is MGHRA, CDR2 YSYEKL. There are 16 residues in the CDR3. CDR3: CASSQGGLQAKNIQYF. The CDR3, as DNA: TGCGCCAGCAGCCAAGGGGGCTTACAGGCCAAAAACATTCAGTACTTC.

This clone was picked up a small number of times. This chain uses TRBV7-2 with TRBJ1-2; 10 bases are shared with TRBD1. The CDR3 totals 16 residues. With V trimmed by 2 bases and J by 7 bases, 10 bases remained unmatched. Germline V gene sequence: CDR1 SGHTA, CDR2 FQGNSA. The CDR3, as DNA: TGTGCCAGCAGCTTATTCCGGGACAGGGGAAGAGGTGGCTACACCTTC. Translating gives CASSLFRDRGRGGYTF.

The genes are TRBV19 and TRBJ2-2; 8 positions agree with TRBD2. The germline gives CDR1 LNHDA, CDR2 SQIVND (reference sequence). This CDR3 region has 14 residues. Trimming took 7 bases from V and 3 from J; bases not matched to a gene: 4. The CDR3: CASMGAGDTGELFF. For the CDR3, the DNA is TGTGCCAGTATGGGAGCGGGAGACACCGGGGAGCTGTTTTTT.

The CDR3 DNA is TGTGCCAGTTGGACAGGAGGCGAAAAACTGTTTTTT. It encodes CASWTGGEKLFF. V usage is TRBV19 and J usage is TRBJ1-4, with 7 nucleotides matching TRBD1. The V gene's germline CDR1 is LNHDA and CDR2 SQIVND (reference sequence). The CDR3 is 12 residues long. Trimming cost V 8 bases and J 8 bases; bases outside gene matches: 5. The complete variable domain, with remaining parts taken from reference TRBV19 and TRBJ1-4, reads DGGITQSPKYLFRKEGQNVTLSCEQNLNHDAMYWYRQDPGQGLRLIYYSQIVNDFQKGDIAEGYSVSREKKESFPLTVTSAQKNPTAFYLCASWTGGEKLFFGSGTQLSVL.

The CDR3 bases are TGTGCCAGCAGCGCACTAGCGGGGGCCCAAGAGACCCAGTACTTC. This codes for CASSALAGAQETQYF. The rearrangement links TRBV6-5 to TRBJ2-5; TRBD2 matches at 11 bases. CDR3 length: 15 residues. Germline V gene sequence: CDR1 MNHEY, CDR2 SVGAGI. V lost 6 bases, J lost 1 base, and 4 bases stayed unmatched.

This chain joins TRBV9 and TRBJ1-3; TRBD1 is a possible D gene (6 bases). V was pared by 3 bases and J by 3 bases, with 19 bases between. The CDR3 length is 17 residues. The V gene's germline CDR1 is SGDLS and CDR2 YYNGEE. The CDR3 region has the DNA TGTGCCAGCAGCGCACAACCCCGGGGGGCGAATGGAAACACCATATATTTT. Encoded protein: CASSAQPRGANGNTIYF.

The CDR3 spells CASSLALVAPVTEAFF. CDR3 bases: TGCGCCAGCAGCTTGGCCCTGGTAGCGCCGGTGACTGAAGCTTTCTTT. The chain carries TRBV5-1 and TRBJ1-1, with no clear D. CDR3 length: 16 amino acids. Looked up from germline, CDR1 is SGHRS and CDR2 is YFSETQ. V was trimmed by 0 bases and J by 5 bases, leaving 17 bases between them.

The chain joins TRBV20-1 to TRBJ2-1, with D uncertain. CDR3 length: 15 residues. Germline CDR1 DFQATT, CDR2 SNEGSKA (reference sequence). V lost 3 bases and J 0 bases, leaving 12 bases between the germline ends. CDR3 residues: CSASGQDGSYNEQFF. DNA of the CDR3: TGCAGTGCTAGTGGTCAGGATGGCTCCTACAATGAGCAGTTCTTC.